These 13 T cell receptor beta chains were all obtained from the same sample, sequenced in a study of blood T cells in healthy people across ages (dated by TCRdb to 2014 to 2015). The receptor library was made with 5' RACE. A second PCR of about 6 to 11 cycles was run with a J-beta primer mix and a sample-barcoded 5' primer. TCRdb reworked the public reads: Q25 trimming with fastp, MiXCR clone assembly, productive beta chains retained. Rows matching on CDR3 protein sequence are summarized as one entry with the most common DNA and genes. The sample table shows approximately 2,000,000 distinct CDR3 sequences, and more than 35% are seen once. Jointly, the top ten make up roughly 24% of the sample. The sample comprised blood. Receptors originate from a human donor in good health.

The V call is TRBV6-5, the J call TRBJ2-3, with TRBD1 identical over 8 bases. The CDR3 loop spans 15 amino acids. The germline V gene has CDR1 MNHEY and CDR2 SVGAGI. The trim removed 6 bases at V and 9 bases at J, leaving 14 bases unmatched. Here the CDR3 reads CASRPDRAWTETQYF. CDR3 coding DNA: TGTGCCAGCAGACCGGACAGGGCCTGGACGGAAACGCAGTATTTT.

As regards this clonotype: At one end the junction does not follow the germline gene, possibly because of a read error. This chain connects TRBV4-2 to TRBJ2-1, with 9 nucleotides matching TRBD2. The CDR3 is 16 amino acids. Germline CDR1 reads LGHNA; CDR2 reads YNFKEQ. The CDR3: CASSREISGGYNEQFF. The DNA of the CDR3 is TGTGCCAGCAGCCGGGAAATTAGCGGGGGTTACAATGAACAGTTCTTC.

This clonotype was seen ten or more times. The V call is TRBV7-9, the J call TRBJ2-7; perhaps TRBD2 as D (6 bases). CDR3 size: 13 residues. The germline CDR1 and CDR2 sequences are SEHNR and FQNEAQ (reference sequence). Trimming removed 2 bases from V and 7 bases from J, with 12 bases in between. CDR3 DNA: TGTGCCAGCAGCTTAAGACTAGAGGGGGAGCAGTACTTC. Its protein is CASSLRLEGEQYF.

This clonotype appeared a few times. The chain links TRBV28 to TRBJ1-5; 8 bases line up with TRBD1. This CDR3 comprises 14 residues. The ends lost 6 bases at V and 7 bases at J; junction bases unmatched: 8. Germline V gene sequence: CDR1 MDHEN, CDR2 SYDVKM. The CDR3 nucleotides read TGTGCCAGCAGGTTGACAGGGGTTCGCCAGCCCCAGCATTTT. Its protein product is CASRLTGVRQPQHF.

This clonotype turned up a few times. This rearrangement joins TRBV4-3 to TRBJ1-2; 7 bases agree with TRBD1. The V and J ends lost 4 bases and 3 bases, in that order; junction bases with no gene match: 8. This CDR3 has 15 amino acids. Germline V gene data show CDR1 as LGHNA and CDR2 as YSLEER. The CDR3 bases are TGCGCCAGCAGCCGAGCTTGGGACAGCGACTATGGCTACACCTTC. It translates to CASSRAWDSDYGYTF.

The V and J genes are TRBV29-1 and TRBJ2-4; D is uncertain. The J call is uncertain, as TRBJ2-7 better fits the DNA end. The CDR3 totals 11 residues. CDR1 and CDR2 (germline): SQVTM, ANQGSEA. The CDR3 region is CSVVAGYEQYF. CDR3 nucleotides: TGCAGCGTTGTAGCCGGATACGAGCAGTACTTC.

The chain uses TRBV12-3 or TRBV12-4 and TRBJ2-5; tentatively, D is TRBD2 (5 bases). Trimming removed 2 bases from V and 4 bases from J, with 17 bases in between. The CDR3 runs 16 residues. DNA for the CDR3: TGTGCCAGCAGTTTATCAAACCCGGGGTATGGAGAGACCCAGTACTTC. It yields the protein CASSLSNPGYGETQYF.

As regards this clonotype: One end of the junction is discordant with germline, which a read error may explain. The rearrangement uses TRBV12-3 or TRBV12-4 and TRBJ2-3; possible D gene TRBD2, 6 bases. CDR3 length equals 16 residues. In DNA form, the CDR3 reads TGTGCCAGCAGTTGGGGAGGCAGACCTAAAGCAGATACGGAGTATTTT. Protein product: CASSWGGRPKADTEYF.

This clonotype came up many times. The rearrangement joins TRBV7-2 to TRBJ2-5; D possibly corresponds to TRBD1 (5 bases). CDR3 length: 13 amino acids. V dropped 3 bases and J dropped 4 bases, with 9 bases sitting between them. Germline CDR1 SGHTA, CDR2 FQGNSA. The CDR3 sequence: CASSFDRRETQYF. DNA for the CDR3: TGTGCCAGCAGCTTTGACAGACGAGAGACCCAGTACTTC.

The rearrangement joins TRBV15 to TRBJ2-3, with 11 bases identical to TRBD2. V lost 5 bases and J lost 0; bases outside the gene matches: 4. The CDR3 covers 16 residues. CDR1 is LNHNV and CDR2 is YYDKDF in the germline V gene (reference sequence). For the CDR3, the DNA is TGTGCCACCAGCCGGACTAGCGGGCCTAGCACAGATACGCAGTATTTT. Residues: CATSRTSGPSTDTQYF.

With respect to this clonotype: One end of the junction varies from germline; a read error may be responsible. The V call is TRBV11-2, the J call TRBJ2-4; 8 nucleotides line up with TRBD1. Germline CDR1 is SGHAT and CDR2 is FQNNGV. The CDR3 sequence is 15 residues long. CDR3 in amino acids: CASSPGTGGKDIQYF. CDR3 bases: TGTGCCAGCAGCCCCGGGACAGGAGGCAAAGACATTCAGTACTTC.

This clonotype turned up a few times. V usage is TRBV6-2 or TRBV6-3 and J usage is TRBJ2-1, with a possible D match to TRBD1 (5 bases). Germline loops: CDR1 MNHEY, CDR2 SVGEGT. This CDR3 spans 16 amino acids. Trimming removed 5 bases at V and 1 base at J, with 15 bases between. CDR3 region: CASSGAAGRSYNEQFF. CDR3 nucleotide sequence: TGTGCCAGCAGTGGGGCGGCAGGGCGTTCCTACAATGAGCAGTTCTTC.

On this clonotype itself: The junction departs from the called germline gene at one end, perhaps through a read error. The chain employs TRBV12-3 or TRBV12-4 and TRBJ1-1; 7 bases fit TRBD1. The CDR3 loop spans 14 amino acids. The CDR3 sequence: CASSRDSVNTEAFF. In nucleotides, the CDR3 is TGTGCCAGCAGTCGGGACAGCGTGAACACTGAGGCTTTCTTT.